This T cell receptor (beta chain) was captured by sequencing in a study of technical replicates of blood from several donors. The table came from immunoSEQ multiplex PCR; TCRdb's copy has only in-frame clones and leaves some out. The table shows 9,500 to 15,000 clones, with 95% occurring only once. The germline gives CDR1 MNHEY, CDR2 SMNVEV (reference sequence). This CDR3 has 17 amino acids. Trimming at V came to 1 base and at J to 3 bases, leaving 6 bases not matched to a gene. The source material was PBMCs. V is TRBV27 and J is TRBJ2-3; 11 nucleotides agree with TRBD2. The TCR originated in a human donor in good health. The CDR3 loop reads CASSLWASGRSTDTQYF. CDR3 nucleotides: TGTGCCAGCAGTTTATGGGCTAGCGGGAGGTCGACAGATACGCAGTATTTT.